The sequence of this TCR beta chain was determined in a study of cytomegalovirus exposure and HLA in healthy donors. This PCR relied on a set of 60 Vbeta primers and 13 Jbeta primers. TCRdb keeps only in-frame clones here, not all; method: immunoSEQ multiplex PCR. The profile shows approximately 110,000 clones, 10% to 15% of them singletons. In germline, CDR1 is MNHEY, CDR2 SMNVEV (reference sequence). V lost 5 bases, J lost 1 base, and 11 bases lay in between. This CDR3 is built from 14 residues. Input material: PBMCs. The chain joins TRBV27 to TRBJ1-2; tentative D call: TRBD1 (5 bases). The clonotype was recovered from a man aged 40-49 years in good health and CMV-seropositive. CDR3 nucleotides: TGTGCCAGCAGTCCCGGGGGGATTAACTATGGCTACACCTTC. It specifies CASSPGGINYGYTF.